The entry that follows covers one T cell receptor beta chain sequence. There are 15 residues in the CDR3. From the 5' RACE reads, TCRdb lists one entry per CDR3 protein and no DNA. In total, the table holds fewer than 300,000 distinct CDR3 sequences. This sample is part of a study of T cells expressing NK-cell markers. Study at large: It was sorted CD3+CD56+NKG2C+, CD3+CD56+NKG2C- and CD3+CD56-NKG2C+ T cells that supplied the TCR beta repertoires.

The sequence was collected from a woman aged 18-70 years in good health. This sequence joins TRBV12-3 or TRBV12-4 and TRBJ2-3. Specimen: blood T cells: a sorted CD56 or NKG2C T cell subset, CD4+ or CD8+ T cells, or bulk PBMC T cells (not recorded which). CDR3 sequence: CASSLGRIGVDTQYF.